Shown below are 29 T cell receptor beta chains from a single sample sequenced in a study of blood T cells in healthy people across ages. Then a second PCR, running roughly 7 to 11 cycles, was carried out with a sample-barcoded 5' primer and a J-beta primer mix. TCRdb redid the calling of the 5' RACE reads with MiXCR, one entry per CDR3 protein. The sample lists 780,000 or so distinct CDR3 sequences; roughly 50% were seen once. The sequencing sample was made of blood. These receptors originate from a man aged 35 to 55 in good health.

CDR3 DNA sequence: TGTGCCAGCAGTGGGGGTGGGGCGGAAATTGGCGGGTCAGCCTACGAGCAGTACTTC. It translates to CASSGGGAEIGGSAYEQYF. This chain uses TRBV12-3 or TRBV12-4 with TRBJ2-7; the D call may be TRBD1 or TRBD2 (5 bases each). Trimming took 5 bases from V and 2 from J, leaving 28 bases between them. The CDR3 covers 19 residues.

The J gene is TRBJ1-1, the V gene TRBV29-1, with D possibly matching TRBD1 (6 bases). The CDR3 consists of 11 residues. Germline V gene lookup returns CDR1 SQVTM and CDR2 ANQGSEA. The V and J ends lost 6 bases and 11 bases respectively, with 16 bases between them. The CDR3 sequence is CSVGQSRRAFF. The DNA for the CDR3 is TGCAGCGTCGGACAGTCTCGGAGGGCTTTCTTT.

CDR3 residues: CASSLSVGGGDSPLHF. CDR3 sequence (DNA): TGTGCCAGCAGCTTATCCGTGGGGGGAGGTGATTCACCCCTCCACTTT. The genes are TRBV7-9 and TRBJ1-6, with D possibly matching TRBD1 (5 bases). Per germline, CDR1 SEHNR and CDR2 FQNEAQ (reference sequence). The CDR3 contains 16 residues. Trimming left V 2 bases short and J 8 bases short, with 16 bases between.

This sequence joins TRBV12-3 or TRBV12-4 and TRBJ2-6; possibly TRBD1 for D (6 bases). V dropped 3 bases and J dropped 0 bases, with 15 bases sitting between them. The CDR3 runs to 18 residues. Here the CDR3 reads CASSLVAGASSGANVLTF. The CDR3, as DNA: TGTGCCAGCAGTTTGGTCGCAGGGGCCAGCTCTGGGGCCAACGTCCTGACTTTC.

This clonotype was seen a handful of times. The genes are TRBV11-2 and TRBJ2-5; tentative D call: TRBD2 (5 bases). This CDR3 contains 11 residues. Per germline, CDR1 SGHAT and CDR2 FQNNGV. The ends were cut back, 11 bases at V and 4 bases at J, with 11 bases in the middle. The CDR3 reads CASRSGETQYF. CDR3 nucleotide sequence: TGTGCCTCCCGGAGCGGAGAGACCCAGTACTTC.

The gene calls are TRBV2 and TRBJ2-6; possible D gene TRBD1, 5 bases. Germline CDR1 SNHLY, CDR2 FYNNEI. There are 15 residues in the CDR3. The V end was cut by 6 bases, the J end by 2 bases, with 11 bases between. In nucleotides, the CDR3 is TGTGCCAGCAGGGAACAGGACGCTGGGGCCAACGTCCTGACTTTC. This encodes CASREQDAGANVLTF.

This clonotype has a single count. The rearrangement uses TRBV24-1 and TRBJ2-5, with D perhaps assigned TRBD1 or TRBD2 (5 bases each). From germline, CDR1 is KGHDR and CDR2 SFDVKD. The CDR3 sequence is 15 residues long. Trimming took 3 bases from V and 2 from J, leaving 12 bases between them. This CDR3 reads CATSDPGRLQETQYF. The DNA for the CDR3 is TGTGCCACCAGTGATCCGGGACGCCTACAAGAGACCCAGTACTTC.

V and J are TRBV24-1 and TRBJ2-6; 7 nucleotides match TRBD1. This CDR3 comprises 15 residues. The trim removed 9 bases at V and 2 bases at J, leaving 6 bases unmatched. Looked up from germline, CDR1 is KGHDR and CDR2 is SFDVKD. DNA for the CDR3: TGTGCCACCGGGGAAGACAGGGCTGGGGCCAACGTCCTGACTTTC. It encodes CATGEDRAGANVLTF.

This clonotype appeared a few times. V gene TRBV6-4 combines with J gene TRBJ1-5, with TRBD1 identical over 7 bases. Trimming removed 7 bases from V and 4 bases from J; junction bases left unmatched: 22. CDR3 length: 19 residues. Germline assignment: CDR1 MRHNA and CDR2 SNTAGT. CDR3 nucleotide sequence: TGTGCCAGCATCTCCCCCCCCCAGGGGGACTCACATAGTAATCAGCCCCAGCATTTT. Its translation is CASISPPQGDSHSNQPQHF.

The rearrangement joins TRBV4-3 to TRBJ2-1; D is possibly TRBD2 (6 bases). The J call may be incorrect, as the DNA end agrees better with TRBJ2-7. The CDR3 loop spans 15 amino acids. The germline V gene encodes CDR1 LGHNA and CDR2 YSLEER. CDR3 in amino acids: CASSPAAGSYNEQYF. CDR3 bases: TGCGCCAGCAGCCCGGCAGCGGGCTCCTACAATGAGCAGTACTTC.

This chain links TRBV15 with TRBJ1-1; D gene unclear. Trimming shortened V by 3 bases and J by 0 bases, and 8 bases separated the two germline ends. Per the germline V gene, CDR1 is LNHNV and CDR2 is YYDKDF (reference sequence). The CDR3 has 14 amino acids. CDR3 coding DNA: TGTGCCACCAGCAGGGCAGATATGAACACTGAAGCTTTCTTT. This codes for CATSRADMNTEAFF.

The chain carries TRBV9 and TRBJ2-2, with D uncertain. The V and J ends lost 0 bases and 2 bases respectively, with 8 bases between them. Germline V gene lookup returns CDR1 SGDLS and CDR2 YYNGEE. This CDR3 has 15 amino acids. CDR3 loop: CASSVGQTNTGELFF. DNA for the CDR3: TGTGCCAGCAGCGTAGGCCAGACAAACACCGGGGAGCTGTTTTTT.

This chain joins TRBV11-2 and TRBJ1-2, with 9 positions matching TRBD1. Unmatched junction bases numbered 9, after V lost 7 bases and J lost 9 bases. The germline CDR1 and CDR2 sequences are SGHAT and FQNNGV. This CDR3 contains 13 residues. The CDR3, as DNA: TGTGCCAGCACCATAGGGACAGGGTTTCGCTACACCTTC. Its translation is CASTIGTGFRYTF.

This chain links TRBV2 with TRBJ2-5; D may be TRBD1 (6 bases). Germline V CDR1 and CDR2: SNHLY, FYNNEI. The CDR3 consists of 14 residues. Between the trimmed V and J ends, which lost 5 bases and 4 bases, there was a span of 14 bases. The DNA for the CDR3 is TGTGCCAGCAGTCAAAACAGGGTAGGAGAGACCCAGTACTTC. It codes for CASSQNRVGETQYF.

The chain links TRBV5-1 to TRBJ1-2, with a tentative D call TRBD1 (5 bases). Germline V lookup: CDR1 SGHRS, CDR2 YFSETQ. Trimming pared 4 bases from V and 3 bases from J, leaving 16 bases between. CDR3 length: 15 residues. The CDR3 DNA is TGCGCCAGCAGCCACAAATTATCGGGGGACTATGGCTACACCTTC. The encoded protein is CASSHKLSGDYGYTF.

V and J are TRBV24-1 and TRBJ2-5; D gene ambiguous. Germline V CDR1 and CDR2: KGHDR, SFDVKD. Trimming cost V 4 bases and J 3 bases, with 11 bases left between them. This CDR3 comprises 14 residues. CDR3 coding DNA: TGTGCCACCAGTGACTCGTCCGGCGAAGAGACCCAGTACTTC. It yields the protein CATSDSSGEETQYF.

The CDR3: CASSTSPGETQYF. CDR3 bases: TGTGCCAGCAGCACCAGCCCAGGGGAGACCCAGTACTTC. V is TRBV7-7 and J is TRBJ2-5, with D perhaps TRBD1 (5 bases). The CDR3 spans 13 residues. Germline V gives CDR1 SSHAT, CDR2 FNYEAQ (reference sequence). V was cut by 5 bases and J by 5 bases, with 12 bases left in between.

This chain uses TRBV6-1 with TRBJ1-5; D is unclear. Trimming stripped 4 bases from V and 8 bases from J, with 9 bases between. The CDR3 runs to 12 residues. Germline CDR1 reads MNHNS; CDR2 reads SASEGT. This chain's CDR3 is CASSGFFEPQHF. The CDR3 DNA sequence: TGTGCCAGCAGTGGGTTTTTTGAGCCCCAGCATTTT.

The V gene is TRBV5-5, the J gene TRBJ1-5, with 8 bases that match TRBD1. Germline trimming cut 0 bases from V and 5 bases from J; bases unmatched to any gene: 4. The CDR3 has 15 residues. The germline CDR1 and CDR2 sequences are SGHKS and YYEKEE (reference sequence). The CDR3 DNA reads TGTGCCAGCAGCTTGGGACAGGGGTATGATCAGCCCCAGCATTTT. Residues: CASSLGQGYDQPQHF.

The V and J genes are TRBV6-1 and TRBJ2-7; D is unclear. Trimming left V 2 bases short and J 1 base short, with 15 bases between. The germline gives CDR1 MNHNS, CDR2 SASEGT. The CDR3 is 16 residues long. CDR3 loop: CASSESGLRQSYEQYF. The CDR3 nucleotides read TGTGCCAGCAGTGAATCGGGCTTAAGGCAGTCCTACGAGCAGTACTTC.

The count of this clonotype is one. This CDR3 is CASSPARGAFGYTF. CDR3 coding DNA: TGTGCCAGCTCACCAGCCCGGGGGGCATTTGGCTACACCTTC. The chain is built from TRBV18 and TRBJ1-2; perhaps TRBD1 as D (6 bases). With 2 bases removed from V and 7 bases from J, the gap between germline ends came to 14 bases. The CDR3 runs 14 residues. From germline, CDR1 is KGHSH and CDR2 LQKENI.

This chain joins TRBV6-2 or TRBV6-3 and TRBJ2-5; 10 bases line up with TRBD2. The V gene's germline CDR1 is MNHEY and CDR2 SVGEGT. CDR3 size: 15 residues. The V segment lost 7 bases and the J segment 2 bases; nucleotides outside the gene matches: 7. CDR3 residues: CASTQAGGPQETQYF. For the CDR3, the DNA is TGTGCCAGCACCCAAGCGGGAGGGCCGCAAGAGACCCAGTACTTC.

The J gene is TRBJ2-7, the V gene TRBV9; D possibly uses TRBD1 or TRBD2 (6 bases each). The V gene lost 4 bases and the J gene lost 0 bases, with 14 bases spanning the gap. The CDR3 extends over 15 amino acids. Looked up from germline, CDR1 is SGDLS and CDR2 is YYNGEE. For the CDR3, the DNA is TGTGCCAGCAGCAAAGGAGGGGACACCTCCTACGAGCAGTACTTC. As protein: CASSKGGDTSYEQYF.

This chain links TRBV29-1 with TRBJ1-1, with D perhaps matching TRBD1 (6 bases). Per the germline V gene, CDR1 is SQVTM and CDR2 is ANQGSEA. Between the trimmed V and J ends, which lost 6 bases and 0 bases, there was a span of 8 bases. The CDR3 covers 12 residues. The CDR3 DNA is TGCAGCGTCACAGGGATGAACACTGAAGCTTTCTTT. It translates to CSVTGMNTEAFF. The full variable domain, completed using reference TRBV29-1 and TRBJ1-1, is SAVISQKPSRDICQRGTSLTIQCQVDSQVTMMFWYRQQPGQSLTLIATANQGSEATYESGFVIDKFPISRPNLTFSTLTVSNMSPEDSSIYLCSVTGMNTEAFFGQGTRLTVV.

The chain is built from TRBV9 and TRBJ2-1; a possible D gene is TRBD2 (6 bases). V was trimmed by 6 bases and J by 2 bases, leaving 15 bases between them. CDR1 SGDLS and CDR2 YYNGEE come from the germline V gene. This CDR3 spans 15 amino acids. The CDR3 protein is CASTKTSFAYNEQFF. The CDR3 DNA reads as TGTGCCAGCACCAAGACTAGTTTCGCCTACAATGAGCAGTTCTTC.

This sequence joins TRBV12-3 or TRBV12-4 and TRBJ2-5; D uncertain. The CDR3 runs to 14 residues. The V end lost 4 bases, the J end lost 5 bases, and 14 bases lay between the germline ends. The chain's CDR3 is CASSSQTVAETQYF. The DNA of the CDR3 is TGTGCCAGCAGTTCGCAGACGGTTGCGGAGACCCAGTACTTC.

This clonotype was seen once. A much larger clone sits a single nucleotide away, making a read error possible. The chain employs TRBV3-1 and TRBJ2-5; D remains ambiguous. CDR3 length: 12 amino acids. Trimming took off 7 bases at V and 11 bases at J, with 17 bases between the two ends. CDR1 is LGHDT and CDR2 is YNNKEL in the germline V gene (reference sequence). Written as DNA, the CDR3 is TGTGCCAGCATGGATTCAGCGAAGGAGCAGTACTTC. Its translation: CASMDSAKEQYF.

In regard to this clonotype: Mismatch with germline at one junction end may stem from a read error. J is TRBJ2-1 and V is TRBV7-7; D is undetermined. CDR1 SSHAT and CDR2 FNYEAQ come from the germline V gene (reference sequence). The CDR3 has 13 residues. For the CDR3, the DNA is TGTGCAAGCAACTTAAAGGCCAACAGTGAGCAGTTCTTC. Its translation is CASNLKANSEQFF. Together with reference TRBV7-7 and TRBJ2-1, the CDR3 gives the full variable domain: GAGVSQSPRYKVTKRGQDVTLRCDPISSHATLYWYQQALGQGPEFLTYFNYEAQPDKSGLPSDRFSAERPEGSISTLTIQRTEQRDSAMYRCASNLKANSEQFFGPGTRLTVL.

The V and J genes are TRBV6-5 and TRBJ2-3; D is perhaps TRBD2 (5 bases). This CDR3 has 19 amino acids. Germline assignment: CDR1 MNHEY and CDR2 SVGAGI. Trimming removed 2 bases from V and 6 bases from J, with 27 bases in between. The CDR3 is CASSYLERAADTFLDTQYF. CDR3 bases: TGTGCCAGCAGTTACCTCGAGAGAGCGGCGGATACTTTTCTTGATACGCAGTATTTT.